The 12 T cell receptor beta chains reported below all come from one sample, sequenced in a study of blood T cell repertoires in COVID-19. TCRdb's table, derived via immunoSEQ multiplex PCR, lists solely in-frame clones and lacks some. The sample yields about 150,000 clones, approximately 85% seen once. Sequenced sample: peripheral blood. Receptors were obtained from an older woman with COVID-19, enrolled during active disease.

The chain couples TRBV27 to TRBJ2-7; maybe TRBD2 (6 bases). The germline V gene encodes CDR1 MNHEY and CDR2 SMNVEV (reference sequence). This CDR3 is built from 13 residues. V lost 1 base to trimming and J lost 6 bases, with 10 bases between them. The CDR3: CASSLYLGGEQYF. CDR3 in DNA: TGTGCCAGCAGTTTATATTTGGGGGGCGAGCAGTACTTC.

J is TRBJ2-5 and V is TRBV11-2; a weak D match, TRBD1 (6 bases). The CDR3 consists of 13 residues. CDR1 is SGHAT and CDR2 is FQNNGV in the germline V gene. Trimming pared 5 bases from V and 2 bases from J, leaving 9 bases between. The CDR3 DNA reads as TGTGCCAGCAGCGGGGGCCTTCAAGAGACCCAGTACTTC. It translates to CASSGGLQETQYF.

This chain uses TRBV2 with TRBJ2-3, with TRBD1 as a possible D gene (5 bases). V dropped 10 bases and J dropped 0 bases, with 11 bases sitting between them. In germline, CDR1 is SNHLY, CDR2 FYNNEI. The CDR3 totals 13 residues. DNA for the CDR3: TGTGCCATCTACAGGTCGAGCACAGATACGCAGTATTTT. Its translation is CAIYRSSTDTQYF. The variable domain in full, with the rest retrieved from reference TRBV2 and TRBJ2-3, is EPEVTQTPSHQVTQMGQEVILRCVPISNHLYFYWYRQILGQKVEFLVSFYNNEISEKSEIFDDQFSVERPDGSNFTLKIRSTKLEDSAMYFCAIYRSSTDTQYFGPGTRLTVL.

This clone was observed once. CDR3 sequence (DNA): TGTGCCAGCAGCACGCACCCCGGCGGGGAACCGTCCTCGTACTATGGCTACACCTTC. Translating gives CASSTHPGGEPSSYYGYTF. The rearrangement joins TRBV9 to TRBJ1-2; D ambiguous. The length of the CDR3 is 19 residues. CDR1 and CDR2 (germline): SGDLS, YYNGEE. V dropped 4 bases and J dropped 3 bases, with 28 bases sitting between them.

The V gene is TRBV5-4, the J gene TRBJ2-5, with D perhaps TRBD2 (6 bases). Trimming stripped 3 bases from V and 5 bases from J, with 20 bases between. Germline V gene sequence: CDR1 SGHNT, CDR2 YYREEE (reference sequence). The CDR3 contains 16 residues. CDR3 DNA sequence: TGTGCCAGCAGCTCGGGGCGGGATATAGGGTCGGAGACCCAGTACTTC. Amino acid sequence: CASSSGRDIGSETQYF. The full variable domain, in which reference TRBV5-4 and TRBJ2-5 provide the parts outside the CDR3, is ETGVTQSPTHLIKTRGQQVTLRCSSQSGHNTVSWYQQALGQGPQFIFQYYREEENGRGNFPPRFSGLQFPNYSSELNVNALELDDSALYLCASSSGRDIGSETQYFGPGTRLLVL.

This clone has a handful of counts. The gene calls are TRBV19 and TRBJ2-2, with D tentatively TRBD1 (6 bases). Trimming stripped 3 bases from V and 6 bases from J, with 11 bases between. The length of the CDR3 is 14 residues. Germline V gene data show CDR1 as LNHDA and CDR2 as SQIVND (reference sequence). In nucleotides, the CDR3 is TGTGCCAGTAGTATTGCAGGGGAGTCCGGGGAGCTGTTTTTT. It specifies CASSIAGESGELFF.

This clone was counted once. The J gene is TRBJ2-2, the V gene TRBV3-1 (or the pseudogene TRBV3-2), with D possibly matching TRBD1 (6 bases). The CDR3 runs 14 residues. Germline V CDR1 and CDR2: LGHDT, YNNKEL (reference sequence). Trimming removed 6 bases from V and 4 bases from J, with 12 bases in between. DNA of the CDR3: TGTGCCAGCAGGCTACAGGGCTTCACCGGGGAGCTGTTTTTT. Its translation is CASRLQGFTGELFF.

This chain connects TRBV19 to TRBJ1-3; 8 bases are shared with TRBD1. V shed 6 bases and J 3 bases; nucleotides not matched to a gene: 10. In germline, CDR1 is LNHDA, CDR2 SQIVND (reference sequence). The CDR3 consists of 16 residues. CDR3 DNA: TGTGCCAGTAGCACTAAAACGACAGGGGATGGAAACACCATATATTTT. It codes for CASSTKTTGDGNTIYF.

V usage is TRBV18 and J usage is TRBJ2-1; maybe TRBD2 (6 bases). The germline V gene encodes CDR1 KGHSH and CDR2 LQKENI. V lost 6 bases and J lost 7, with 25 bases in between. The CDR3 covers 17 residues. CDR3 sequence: CASSAAAGTGESNEQFF. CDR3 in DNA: TGTGCCAGCTCCGCCGCCGCGGGGACGGGAGAATCTAATGAGCAGTTCTTC. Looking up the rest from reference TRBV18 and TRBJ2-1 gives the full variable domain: NAGVMQNPRHLVRRRGQEARLRCSPMKGHSHVYWYRQLPEEGLKFMVYLQKENIIDESGMPKERFSAEFPKEGPSILRIQQVVRGDSAAYFCASSAAAGTGESNEQFFGPGTRLTVL.

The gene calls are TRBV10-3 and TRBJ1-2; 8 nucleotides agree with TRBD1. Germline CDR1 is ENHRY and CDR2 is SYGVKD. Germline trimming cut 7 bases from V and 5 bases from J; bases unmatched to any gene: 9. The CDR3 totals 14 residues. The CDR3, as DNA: TGTGCCATCAACGAAGAGGGGACAGGATATGGCTACACCTTC. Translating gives CAINEEGTGYGYTF.

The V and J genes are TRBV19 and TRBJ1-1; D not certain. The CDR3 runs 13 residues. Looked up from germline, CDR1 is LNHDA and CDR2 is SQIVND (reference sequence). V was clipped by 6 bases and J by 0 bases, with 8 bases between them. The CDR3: CASSRWLNTEAFF. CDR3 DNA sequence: TGTGCCAGTAGCAGGTGGCTGAACACTGAAGCTTTCTTT.

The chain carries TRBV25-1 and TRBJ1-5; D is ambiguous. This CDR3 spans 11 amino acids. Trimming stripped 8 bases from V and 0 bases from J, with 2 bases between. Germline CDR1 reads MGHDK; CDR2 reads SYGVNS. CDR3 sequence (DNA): TGTGCCAGCCATAGCAATCAGCCCCAGCATTTT. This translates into CASHSNQPQHF.